Listed below are T cell receptor beta chains from one sample, sequenced in a study of cytomegalovirus exposure and HLA in healthy donors. Profiling relied on immunoSEQ multiplex PCR, and the TCRdb table lists in-frame clones only, not all of them. The repertoire table contains about 79,000 clones. Input material: PBMCs. All receptors derive from a man younger than 40 in good health and CMV-seronegative. CDR3s include the opening cysteine and the closing phenylalanine or tryptophan. The D gene is left open where the match is weak.

>TRBV5-1|TRBD2|TRBJ2-3
CASRISGGAEDTQYF
TGCGCCAGCAGGATTAGCGGGGGGGCTGAGGATACGCAGTATTTT
>TRBV6-1|.|TRBJ2-7
CASSEPGHPSSYEQYF
TGTGCCAGCAGTGAACCGGGACACCCATCCTCCTACGAGCAGTACTTC
>TRBV6-5|TRBD1|TRBJ2-5
CASSERSTGGKTQYF
TGTGCCAGCAGCGAGAGGTCGACAGGGGGAAAGACCCAGTACTTC
>TRBV6-1|.|TRBJ2-7
CASSVAGDYEQYF
TGTGCCAGCAGTGTGGCAGGGGACTACGAGCAGTACTTC
>TRBV19|.|TRBJ2-7
CASSMSSYAYEQYF
TGTGCCAGTAGTATGAGTTCTTACGCCTACGAGCAGTACTTC
>TRBV5-1|.|TRBJ2-2
CASSLGSWVTGELFF
TGCGCCAGCAGCCTCGGGAGTTGGGTCACCGGGGAGCTGTTTTTT
>TRBV7-6|TRBD1|TRBJ1-1
CASSRGQGKNTEAFF
TGTGCCAGCAGCCGAGGACAGGGAAAGAACACTGAAGCTTTCTTT
>TRBV9|.|TRBJ1-6
CASSAGTPRGSPLHF
TGTGCCAGCAGCGCCGGCACACCCCGCGGTTCACCCCTCCACTTT
>TRBV6-5|.|TRBJ2-3
CASSYSTSDTQYF
TGTGCCAGCAGTTACTCTACTAGTGATACGCAGTATTTT
>TRBV6-6|.|TRBJ1-5
CASTQGYSNQPQHF
TGTGCCAGCACTCAGGGGTATAGCAATCAGCCCCAGCATTTT
>TRBV7-6|.|TRBJ2-1
CASSRARGFGQFF
TGTGCCAGCAGCAGGGCCAGGGGCTTTGGGCAGTTCTTC
>TRBV4-2|.|TRBJ2-5
CASSPTSGETQYF
TGTGCCAGCAGCCCCACTTCAGGAGAGACCCAGTACTTC
>TRBV9|TRBD1|TRBJ2-2
CASSLMGQPNTGELFF
TGTGCCAGCTCCTTGATGGGACAGCCGAACACCGGGGAGCTGTTTTTT
>TRBV7-9|TRBD1|TRBJ1-5
CASSLQGAQPQHF
TGTGCCAGCAGCCTACAGGGGGCCCAGCCCCAGCATTTT
>TRBV15|.|TRBJ2-7
CATSRGAGTRGAYEQYF
TGTGCCACCAGCAGAGGAGCTGGGACAAGGGGAGCCTACGAGCAGTACTTC
>TRBV30|TRBD1|TRBJ2-3
CAWSYGQGNTQYF
TGTGCCTGGAGCTACGGACAGGGGAATACGCAGTATTTT
>TRBV4-1|TRBD1|TRBJ2-7
CASSQDSTGGNNEQYF
TGCGCCAGCAGCCAAGATAGCACAGGGGGAAATAACGAGCAGTACTTC
>TRBV4-1|TRBD2|TRBJ2-2
CASGLAGSTGELFF
TGCGCCAGCGGTTTAGCGGGGAGCACCGGGGAGCTGTTTTTT
>TRBV13|TRBD2|TRBJ2-7
CASSPQRGGRSYEQYF
TGTGCCAGCAGCCCTCAGCGGGGGGGCCGCTCCTACGAGCAGTACTTC
>TRBV11-3|.|TRBJ1-2
CASSSPGWGYGYTF
TGTGCCAGCAGCTCCCCAGGGTGGGGCTATGGCTACACCTTC
>TRBV29-1|.|TRBJ2-1
CSALDRLTYNEQFF
TGCAGCGCTCTGGACAGACTTACTTACAATGAGCAGTTCTTC
>TRBV9|TRBD2|TRBJ2-7
CASSAAGTSIYEQYF
TGTGCCAGCAGCGCGGCCGGGACTAGCATATACGAGCAGTACTTC
>TRBV19|.|TRBJ2-3
CASSIAAARGTQYF
TGTGCCAGTAGTATCGCGGCAGCCAGAGGTACGCAGTATTTT
>TRBV6-1|.|TRBJ1-1
CASSDRTAFLRAFF
TGTGCCAGCAGTGATAGGACAGCATTCCTTAGGGCTTTCTTT
>TRBV5-1|TRBD1|TRBJ1-1
CASSSQGASEAFF
TGCGCCAGCAGCTCACAGGGGGCATCTGAAGCTTTCTTT
>TRBV6-1|TRBD1|TRBJ1-1
CASSATPRQGKNTEAFF
TGTGCCAGCAGTGCGACGCCCCGACAGGGAAAGAACACTGAAGCTTTCTTT
>TRBV11-3|.|TRBJ1-2
CASSSRNRIDPYGYTF
TGTGCCAGCAGCTCCAGAAACAGGATAGATCCCTATGGCTACACCTTC
>TRBV12-5|.|TRBJ1-5
CARWMDSYSNQPQHF
TGTGCTAGATGGATGGACAGTTATAGCAATCAGCCCCAGCATTTT